The sequence of this T cell receptor (beta chain) was determined in a study of cytomegalovirus exposure and HLA in healthy donors. These donors were members of the approximately 110-subject validation cohort, a group separate from the approximately 700-subject first cohort. About this clone: As yet, its antigen is unknown.

Produced via immunoSEQ multiplex PCR; TCRdb's table is partial and in-frame only. This table holds about 56,000 clones, around nine tenths found once. Trimming removed 1 base at V and 8 bases at J, with 12 bases between. The CDR3 covers 14 residues. The germline gives CDR1 SGHRS, CDR2 YFSETQ. Study-level results: Cytomegalovirus association was listed for about 170 TCR beta chains. Rare TCR sequences dominated, though some public TCRs recurred in many donors.

The chain is built from TRBV5-1 and TRBJ1-4; D not certain. The sequence was collected from a man aged 18 to 30 in good health and CMV-seronegative. Material for sequencing was PBMCs. Here the CDR3 DNA reads TGCGCCAGCAGCTTGAGGAGGGTCGAGGAAAAACTGTTTTTT. The encoded protein is CASSLRRVEEKLFF.